One and the same sample provided the 17 T cell receptor beta chains below, sequenced in a study of T cell responses to AZD1222 COVID-19 vaccine. Assay: immunoSEQ multiplex PCR; the TCRdb copy retains only in-frame clones and omits some. The sample carries about 97,000 clones, approximately 84% recorded once. The starting material was peripheral blood, obtained on day 0 of AZD1222 vaccination. All receptors come from an adult in good health.

This clone was recorded once. The chain recombines TRBV28 with TRBJ2-7; 7 bases map to TRBD1. The germline CDR1 and CDR2 sequences are MDHEN and SYDVKM. The CDR3 is 17 amino acids. Unmatched junction bases numbered 20, after V lost 6 bases and J lost 6 bases. CDR3: CASRDLAIQGDLSEQYF. The CDR3 DNA reads TGTGCCAGCAGGGACCTGGCGATTCAGGGGGACCTAAGCGAGCAGTACTTC. Filled out from reference TRBV28 and TRBJ2-7, the complete variable domain reads DVKVTQSSRYLVKRTGEKVFLECVQDMDHENMFWYRQDPGLGLRLIYFSYDVKMKEKGDIPEGYSVSREKKERFSLILESASTNQTSMYLCASRDLAIQGDLSEQYFGPGTRLTVT.

The chain links TRBV28 to TRBJ1-1; TRBD1 agrees at 9 bases. CDR3 length: 15 amino acids. Unmatched junction bases numbered 11, after V lost 6 bases and J lost 6 bases. CDR1 and CDR2 (germline): MDHEN, SYDVKM. CDR3: CASSNPTGGSAEAFF. Written as DNA, the CDR3 is TGTGCCAGCAGCAACCCGACAGGGGGTTCGGCTGAAGCTTTCTTT.

The chain carries TRBV11-2 and TRBJ2-7, with a weak D call TRBD1 (6 bases). The CDR3 consists of 14 residues. Germline values: CDR1 SGHAT, CDR2 FQNNGV. Between the trimmed V and J ends, which lost 5 bases and 0 bases, there was a span of 11 bases. The CDR3 DNA is TGTGCCAGCAGCCCACAGGGAAGCTCCTACGAGCAGTACTTC. Its protein product is CASSPQGSSYEQYF.

V gene TRBV7-9 combines with J gene TRBJ2-3; unclear D gene. The germline V and J ends were trimmed by 0 bases and 8 bases, with 6 bases remaining between them. The CDR3 sequence is 12 residues long. Per the germline V gene, CDR1 is SEHNR and CDR2 is FQNEAQ (reference sequence). The CDR3 DNA reads as TGTGCCAGCAGCTTAGCGAAGGCTACGCAGTATTTT. Protein: CASSLAKATQYF. The whole variable domain, remainder taken from reference TRBV7-9 and TRBJ2-3, is DTGVSQNPRHKITKRGQNVTFRCDPISEHNRLYWYRQTLGQGPEFLTYFQNEAQLEKSRLLSDRFSAERPKGSFSTLEIQRTEQGDSAMYLCASSLAKATQYFGPGTRLTVL.

The chain links TRBV11-2 to TRBJ1-2, with TRBD1 matching 8 bases. Germline V gene sequence: CDR1 SGHAT, CDR2 FQNNGV. The CDR3 spans 16 residues. V was pared by 5 bases and J by 3 bases, with 11 bases of the junction left unmatched. Here the CDR3 reads CASSTLSGGAYYGYTF. Written as DNA, the CDR3 is TGTGCCAGCAGCACGCTATCAGGGGGCGCATACTATGGCTACACCTTC. Together with reference TRBV11-2 and TRBJ1-2, the CDR3 gives the full variable domain: EAGVAQSPRYKIIEKRQSVAFWCNPISGHATLYWYQQILGQGPKLLIQFQNNGVVDDSQLPKDRFSAERLKGVDSTLKIQPAKLEDSAVYLCASSTLSGGAYYGYTFGSGTRLTVV.

The chain joins TRBV5-1 to TRBJ1-5; D not certain. The CDR3 has 14 amino acids. The ends were cut back, 4 bases at V and 0 bases at J, with 8 bases in the middle. CDR1 and CDR2 from the germline V gene are SGHRS and YFSETQ. Here the CDR3 reads CASSNGDSNQPQHF. The CDR3 coding sequence is TGCGCCAGCAGCAACGGTGATAGCAATCAGCCCCAGCATTTT.

This clone occurred a few times. The rearrangement joins TRBV27 to TRBJ2-5, with a tentative D call TRBD1 (6 bases). V lost 10 bases and J 5 bases, leaving 14 bases between the germline ends. The CDR3 contains 12 residues. Germline V gene sequence: CDR1 MNHEY, CDR2 SMNVEV (reference sequence). CDR3: CATQGLGETQYF. Written as DNA, the CDR3 is TGTGCCACCCAGGGGCTCGGGGAGACCCAGTACTTC.

The V gene is TRBV11-2, the J gene TRBJ1-1, with 7 bases lining up with TRBD1. This CDR3 is built from 15 residues. Germline loops: CDR1 SGHAT, CDR2 FQNNGV. With 4 bases clipped from V and 1 base from J, the junction kept 6 bases outside the gene matches. The CDR3 sequence: CASSSNRGGNTEAFF. DNA for the CDR3: TGTGCCAGCAGCTCGAACAGGGGAGGGAACACTGAAGCTTTCTTT.

This chain connects TRBV19 to TRBJ2-5, with D perhaps TRBD2 (5 bases). The CDR3 totals 14 residues. Germline V gives CDR1 LNHDA, CDR2 SQIVND (reference sequence). V lost 2 bases, J lost 0 bases, and 7 bases lay in between. The CDR3 loop is CASSISGYQETQYF. The CDR3 nucleotides are TGTGCCAGTAGTATAAGCGGTTACCAAGAGACCCAGTACTTC. Combining the CDR3 with reference TRBV19 and TRBJ2-5 gives the whole variable domain DGGITQSPKYLFRKEGQNVTLSCEQNLNHDAMYWYRQDPGQGLRLIYYSQIVNDFQKGDIAEGYSVSREKKESFPLTVTSAQKNPTAFYLCASSISGYQETQYFGPGTRLLVL.

The rearrangement links TRBV3-1 (or the pseudogene TRBV3-2) to TRBJ2-1; a possible D gene is TRBD1 (6 bases). With 2 bases removed from V and 4 bases from J, the gap between germline ends came to 12 bases. The CDR3 covers 15 residues. Germline lookup yields CDR1 LGHDT and CDR2 YNNKEL (reference sequence). The CDR3 DNA reads as TGTGCCAGCAGCCAAAGCGACAGGTTATACAATGAGCAGTTCTTC. It codes for CASSQSDRLYNEQFF.

The chain is built from TRBV7-3 and TRBJ2-2; tentative D call: TRBD2 (6 bases). Trimming took 2 bases from V and 3 from J, leaving 13 bases between them. The CDR3 runs 16 residues. Germline V gives CDR1 SGHTA, CDR2 FQGTGA. CDR3 bases: TGTGCCAGCAGCTTATATGGGACTTCCTACACCGGGGAGCTGTTTTTT. Translating gives CASSLYGTSYTGELFF.

The chain carries TRBV10-3 and TRBJ2-7; weak D call: TRBD1 (5 bases). The CDR3 is made up of 12 amino acids. Trimming took 6 bases from V and 2 from J, leaving 8 bases between them. Per germline, CDR1 ENHRY and CDR2 SYGVKD. CDR3 sequence reads: CAIRTAAYEQYF. In nucleotides, the CDR3 is TGTGCCATCAGGACAGCCGCCTACGAGCAGTACTTC.

The CDR3 region has the DNA TGCGCCAGAAGGGACAGGGCACTCTATAGCAATCAGCCCCAGCATTTT. Its protein is CARRDRALYSNQPQHF. The rearrangement links TRBV5-1 to TRBJ1-5; TRBD1 matches 9 bases. The CDR3 is 16 amino acids. V was clipped by 8 bases and J by 0 bases; unmatched bases: 9. Per the germline V gene, CDR1 is SGHRS and CDR2 is YFSETQ.

This clone was seen only a few times. The rearrangement joins TRBV11-2 to TRBJ2-1, with 7 bases matching TRBD2. This CDR3 has 17 amino acids. J was trimmed by 3 bases and V by 1 base; bases with no gene match: 9. Germline V CDR1 and CDR2: SGHAT, FQNNGV. CDR3: CASSLGSLADRYNEQFF. The CDR3 coding sequence is TGTGCCAGCAGCTTAGGGTCCCTAGCGGATCGCTACAATGAGCAGTTCTTC.

The genes are TRBV19 and TRBJ1-1, with D unresolved. There are 12 residues in the CDR3. V was clipped by 7 bases and J by 0 bases, with 6 bases between them. CDR1 and CDR2 (germline): LNHDA, SQIVND (reference sequence). CDR3 region: CASKTMNTEAFF. The DNA of the CDR3 is TGTGCCAGTAAGACTATGAACACTGAAGCTTTCTTT. The variable domain in full, completed from reference TRBV19 and TRBJ1-1, reads DGGITQSPKYLFRKEGQNVTLSCEQNLNHDAMYWYRQDPGQGLRLIYYSQIVNDFQKGDIAEGYSVSREKKESFPLTVTSAQKNPTAFYLCASKTMNTEAFFGQGTRLTVV.

This chain connects TRBV19 to TRBJ2-1, with 7 bases identical to TRBD2. Trimming took 1 base from V and 6 from J; bases not matched to a gene: 6. The CDR3 extends over 15 amino acids. The germline gives CDR1 LNHDA, CDR2 SQIVND (reference sequence). In nucleotides, the CDR3 is TGTGCCAGTAGTATAGGTCAAGGACTAGTCAATGAGCAGTTCTTC. Its translation: CASSIGQGLVNEQFF.

V gene TRBV19 combines with J gene TRBJ2-2; D is undetermined. Germline V gives CDR1 LNHDA, CDR2 SQIVND (reference sequence). The CDR3 sequence is 18 residues long. Trimming shortened V by 4 bases and J by 0 bases, and 18 bases separated the two germline ends. The CDR3 DNA sequence: TGTGCCAGTAGTACCCCTCCCTATGGGAATACGAACACCGGGGAGCTGTTTTTT. Its protein product is CASSTPPYGNTNTGELFF.